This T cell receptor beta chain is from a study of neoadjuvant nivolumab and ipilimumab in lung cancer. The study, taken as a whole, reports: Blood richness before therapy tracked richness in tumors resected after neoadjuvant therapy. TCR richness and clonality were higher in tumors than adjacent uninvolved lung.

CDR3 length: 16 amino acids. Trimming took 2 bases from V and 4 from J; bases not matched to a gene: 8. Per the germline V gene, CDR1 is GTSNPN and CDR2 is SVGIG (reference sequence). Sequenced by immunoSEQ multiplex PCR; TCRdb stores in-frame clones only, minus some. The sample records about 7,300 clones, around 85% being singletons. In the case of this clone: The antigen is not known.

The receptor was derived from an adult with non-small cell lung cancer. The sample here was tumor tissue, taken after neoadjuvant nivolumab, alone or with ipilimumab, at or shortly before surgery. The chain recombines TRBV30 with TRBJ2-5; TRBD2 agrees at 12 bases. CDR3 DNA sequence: TGTGCCTGGAGTCCTAGCGGGGGGGTTGGTGGAGAGACCCAGTACTTC. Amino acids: CAWSPSGGVGGETQYF. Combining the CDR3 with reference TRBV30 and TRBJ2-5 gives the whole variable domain SQTIHQWPATLVQPVGSPLSLECTVEGTSNPNLYWYRQAAGRGLQLLFYSVGIGQISSEVPQNLSASRPQDRQFILSSKKLLLSDSGFYLCAWSPSGGVGGETQYFGPGTRLLVL.